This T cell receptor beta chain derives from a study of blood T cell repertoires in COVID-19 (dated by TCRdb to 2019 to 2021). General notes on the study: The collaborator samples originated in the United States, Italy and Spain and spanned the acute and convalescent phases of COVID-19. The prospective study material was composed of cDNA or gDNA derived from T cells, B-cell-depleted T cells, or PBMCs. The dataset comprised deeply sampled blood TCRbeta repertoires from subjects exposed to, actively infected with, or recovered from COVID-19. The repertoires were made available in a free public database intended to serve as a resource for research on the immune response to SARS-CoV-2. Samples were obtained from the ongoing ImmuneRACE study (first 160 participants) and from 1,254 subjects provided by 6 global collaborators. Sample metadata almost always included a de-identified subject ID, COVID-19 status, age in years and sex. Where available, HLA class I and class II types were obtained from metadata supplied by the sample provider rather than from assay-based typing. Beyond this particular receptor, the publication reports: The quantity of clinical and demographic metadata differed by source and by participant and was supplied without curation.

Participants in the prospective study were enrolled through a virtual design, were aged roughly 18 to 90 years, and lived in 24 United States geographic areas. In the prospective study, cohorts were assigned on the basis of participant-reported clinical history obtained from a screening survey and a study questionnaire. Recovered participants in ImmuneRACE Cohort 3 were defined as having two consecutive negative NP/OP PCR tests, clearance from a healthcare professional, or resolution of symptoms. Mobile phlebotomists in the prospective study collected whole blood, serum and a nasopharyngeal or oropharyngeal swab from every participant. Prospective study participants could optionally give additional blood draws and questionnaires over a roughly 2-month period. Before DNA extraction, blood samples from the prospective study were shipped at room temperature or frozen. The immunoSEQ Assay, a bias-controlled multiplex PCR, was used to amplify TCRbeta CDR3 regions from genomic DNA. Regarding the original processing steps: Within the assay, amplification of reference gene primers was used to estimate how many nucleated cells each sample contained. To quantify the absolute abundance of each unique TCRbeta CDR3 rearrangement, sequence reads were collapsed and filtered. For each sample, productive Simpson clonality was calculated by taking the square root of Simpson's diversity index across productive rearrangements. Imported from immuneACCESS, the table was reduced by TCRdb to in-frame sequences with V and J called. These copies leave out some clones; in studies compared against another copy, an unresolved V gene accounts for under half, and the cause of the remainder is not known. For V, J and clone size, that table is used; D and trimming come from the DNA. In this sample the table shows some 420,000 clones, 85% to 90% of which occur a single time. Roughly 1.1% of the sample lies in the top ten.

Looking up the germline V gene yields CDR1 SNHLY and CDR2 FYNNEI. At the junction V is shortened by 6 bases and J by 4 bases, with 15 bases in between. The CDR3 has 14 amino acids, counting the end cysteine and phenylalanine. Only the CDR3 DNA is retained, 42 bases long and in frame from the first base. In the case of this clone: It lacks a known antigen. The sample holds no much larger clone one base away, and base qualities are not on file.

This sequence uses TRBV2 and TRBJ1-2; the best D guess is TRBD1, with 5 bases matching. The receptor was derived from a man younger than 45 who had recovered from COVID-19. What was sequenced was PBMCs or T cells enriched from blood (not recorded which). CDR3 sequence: CASSKGLTTYGYTF. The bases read TGTGCCAGCAGCAAGGGGCTTACTACCTATGGCTACACCTTC.